This entry features one TCR beta chain sequence. Its antigen is currently unknown. Per germline, CDR1 LGHNA and CDR2 YNFKEQ. The CDR3 loop spans 14 amino acids. V lost 10 bases and J 0 bases, leaving 14 bases between the germline ends. The sample comes from a study of radiation and T cells in renal cell carcinoma. Time point given: blood 4 weeks post-SBRT, at nephrectomy. The sample's treatment: 15 Gy SBRT to primary tumor, nephrectomy 4 weeks later. Nephrectomy followed 15 Gy stereotactic body radiation by 4 weeks. This renal cell carcinoma was of the clear cell type. Study-level results: Top tumor clonotypes rose in blood 2 weeks post-radiation, then contracted. Without pretreatment biopsies, baseline tumor clonotype presence was undetermined.

The table came from immunoSEQ multiplex PCR; TCRdb's copy has only in-frame clones and leaves some out. This table has about 150,000 clones, 75% to 90% appearing once. Material: blood, obtained from a patient whose treatment included radiotherapy and nephrectomy. The chain links TRBV4-2 to TRBJ2-3, with D possibly called TRBD1 or TRBD2 (5 bases each). The receptor was derived from a woman aged 45-60 years with renal cell carcinoma. CDR3 in amino acids: CATTMGVSTDTQYF. The DNA of the CDR3 is TGTGCCACTACGATGGGGGTGAGCACAGATACGCAGTATTTT.